This T cell receptor (beta chain) was found in a study of blood T cell repertoires in COVID-19. Study in general: Italy, Spain and the United States were the sources of the convalescent and acute COVID-19 samples.

Data came from immunoSEQ multiplex PCR; TCRdb stores just in-frame clones and leaves some out. The sample yields a few hundred thousand clones, approximately 86% seen once. Germline assignment: CDR1 SGHRS and CDR2 YFSETQ. This CDR3 is 14 amino acids long. After removal of 3 bases from V and 8 bases from J, the junction contained 7 bases not matched to a gene. The sequence came from a man aged 55 to 70 with acute or convalescent COVID-19. The sample consisted of peripheral blood. The chain is built from TRBV5-1 and TRBJ1-4, with 7 nucleotides matching TRBD1. CDR3 DNA sequence: TGCGCCAGCAGCTCCCGACAGGGAGGAGAAAAACTGTTTTTT. This gives the protein CASSSRQGGEKLFF.